These 21 T cell receptor beta chains were sequenced from one sample in a study of T cells in Graves' hyperthyroidism and ophthalmopathy. Amplification of TCR beta CDR3 regions used RNA as the template. The HTBI primer set drove a first-round RT-PCR of the TCR CDR3. TCRdb fed the multiplex PCR reads into MiXCR, producing one record per CDR3 protein. The repertoire has roughly 110,000 distinct CDR3 sequences, about 16% of them found once; the top ten carry about 45%. Sequencing was done on a sample of blood. These receptors all stem from a woman in her fifties or sixties with Graves' hyperthyroidism.

This clonotype was detected ten times or more. V gene TRBV12-3 or TRBV12-4 combines with J gene TRBJ2-2, with a possible D match to TRBD1 (6 bases). The CDR3 has 15 amino acids. V was cut by 4 bases and J by 3 bases, with 12 bases left in between. This CDR3 is CASSYVQGDTGELFF. CDR3 nucleotide sequence: TGTGCCAGCAGTTACGTACAGGGAGACACCGGGGAGCTGTTTTTT.

This chain uses TRBV3-1 with TRBJ2-5, with TRBD2 matching over 7 bases. With V trimmed by 1 base and J by 6 bases, 8 bases remained unmatched. The germline V gene has CDR1 LGHDT and CDR2 YNNKEL (reference sequence). The CDR3 is made up of 15 amino acids. CDR3 nucleotide sequence: TGTGCCAGCAGCCAAGCCCCCAGCGGGGAAAAGACCCAGTACTTC. Translating gives CASSQAPSGEKTQYF.

The sample holds many counts of this clonotype. The chain carries TRBV30 and TRBJ1-4; tentative D call: TRBD1 (5 bases). Germline CDR1 reads GTSNPN; CDR2 reads SVGIG (reference sequence). CDR3 length equals 15 residues. V shed 4 bases and J shed 4 bases, with 16 bases lying between them. The CDR3 DNA follows: TGTGCCTGGAATCCCCCAGGGATTATTAATGAAAAACTGTTTTTT. Translation: CAWNPPGIINEKLFF. The full variable domain, with the rest looked up from reference TRBV30 and TRBJ1-4, is SQTIHQWPATLVQPVGSPLSLECTVEGTSNPNLYWYRQAAGRGLQLLFYSVGIGQISSEVPQNLSASRPQDRQFILSSKKLLLSDSGFYLCAWNPPGIINEKLFFGSGTQLSVL.

The sample holds many counts of this clonotype. The chain links TRBV27 to TRBJ2-7; TRBD2 matches at 14 bases. The CDR3 extends over 16 amino acids. The J segment lost 3 bases and the V segment lost 5 bases, leaving 6 bases of the junction unmatched. Germline assignment: CDR1 MNHEY and CDR2 SMNVEV (reference sequence). CDR3 amino acids: CASSLKGTSGSYEQYV. The CDR3 DNA reads as TGTGCCAGCAGTCTAAAAGGGACTAGCGGGAGCTACGAGCAGTACGTC.

There are many counts of this clonotype. The chain employs TRBV29-1 and TRBJ2-1; 11 positions match TRBD2. Germline loops: CDR1 SQVTM, CDR2 ANQGSEA. V shed 7 bases and J 10 bases; nucleotides not matched to a gene: 3. This CDR3 contains 11 residues. The CDR3 region has the DNA TGCAGCGACCGACTAGCGGGAGAGCAGTTCTTC. Translation: CSDRLAGEQFF.

The rearrangement joins TRBV19 to TRBJ2-1, with 8 bases that match TRBD2. The length of the CDR3 is 15 residues. V was clipped by 3 bases and J by 3 bases; unmatched bases: 4. CDR1 is LNHDA, CDR2 SQIVND, per germline (reference sequence). The CDR3 reads CASSIGGTSYNEQFF. CDR3 DNA: TGTGCCAGTAGTATTGGAGGGACTAGCTACAATGAGCAGTTCTTC.

In this sample, this clonotype turned up many times. The chain combines TRBV15 with TRBJ1-4; D perhaps matches TRBD1 (6 bases). Looked up from germline, CDR1 is LNHNV and CDR2 is YYDKDF (reference sequence). The CDR3 totals 15 residues. V shed 0 bases and J shed 3 bases, with 8 bases lying between them. For the CDR3, the DNA is TGTGCCACCAGCAGAGATGCAGGGGCTAATGAAAAACTGTTTTTT. As protein: CATSRDAGANEKLFF.

This clonotype was observed at least ten times. The chain uses TRBV28 and TRBJ1-4, with TRBD1 identical over 7 bases. CDR1 and CDR2 from the germline V gene are MDHEN and SYDVKM. CDR3 length: 16 amino acids. Trimming removed 5 bases from V and 8 bases from J; junction bases left unmatched: 14. The CDR3 loop is CASSPIVRDRTEKLFF. Written as DNA, the CDR3 is TGTGCCAGCAGTCCCATCGTCCGGGACAGAACCGAAAAACTGTTTTTT. The whole variable domain, filled in from reference TRBV28 and TRBJ1-4, reads DVKVTQSSRYLVKRTGEKVFLECVQDMDHENMFWYRQDPGLGLRLIYFSYDVKMKEKGDIPEGYSVSREKKERFSLILESASTNQTSMYLCASSPIVRDRTEKLFFGSGTQLSVL.

This clonotype has ten or more counts. The chain carries TRBV6-5 and TRBJ1-4; D might be TRBD1 (5 bases). CDR1 and CDR2 (germline): MNHEY, SVGAGI. The length of the CDR3 is 15 residues. Trimming removed 2 bases from V and 0 bases from J, with 7 bases in between. The CDR3 bases are TGTGCCAGCAGTTACGGGGGAGCAACTAATGAAAAACTGTTTTTT. Protein product: CASSYGGATNEKLFF.

This clonotype occurred many times. A read error may produce the germline difference seen at one junction end. This chain uses TRBV12-3 or TRBV12-4 with TRBJ2-5, with 7 nucleotides matching TRBD1. CDR3 size: 13 residues. The CDR3 DNA reads as TGTGCCAGCAGTTACCAGAATGGACAGGATTCCAACTTC. Its protein product is CASSYQNGQDSNF.

This clonotype was counted ten times or more. The chain has TRBV7-9 and TRBJ1-2; possible D gene TRBD1, 6 bases. The germline V gene has CDR1 SEHNR and CDR2 FQNEAQ (reference sequence). The CDR3 runs to 14 residues. The ends were cut back, 4 bases at V and 3 bases at J, with 12 bases in the middle. CDR3 sequence reads: CASSSGTQHYGYTF. CDR3 sequence (DNA): TGTGCCAGCAGCTCCGGGACACAACACTATGGCTACACCTTC. Looking up the rest from reference TRBV7-9 and TRBJ1-2 gives the full variable domain: DTGVSQNPRHKITKRGQNVTFRCDPISEHNRLYWYRQTLGQGPEFLTYFQNEAQLEKSRLLSDRFSAERPKGSFSTLEIQRTEQGDSAMYLCASSSGTQHYGYTFGSGTRLTVV.

This clonotype was detected many times. The chain joins TRBV6-1 to TRBJ1-5; D possibly corresponds to TRBD1 (6 bases). CDR3 length: 16 amino acids. Germline loops: CDR1 MNHNS, CDR2 SASEGT. V lost 2 bases to trimming and J lost 4 bases, with 15 bases between them. CDR3 nucleotides: TGTGCCAGCAGTGAAAAGGGGGGCACCTCGAATCAGCCCCAGCATTTT. Protein product: CASSEKGGTSNQPQHF.

In this sample, this clonotype turned up many times. This chain connects TRBV28 to TRBJ1-1; 8 bases match TRBD1. J gave up 1 base and V 7 bases, and 5 bases lay outside the gene matches. There are 14 residues in the CDR3. Germline CDR1 and CDR2: MDHEN and SYDVKM. CDR3 DNA sequence: TGTGCCAGCATATTACAGGGGGGGAACACTGAAGCTTTCTTT. Translated: CASILQGGNTEAFF.

This clonotype was detected many times. The rearrangement uses TRBV3-1 and TRBJ1-6; D unclear. The germline V gene encodes CDR1 LGHDT and CDR2 YNNKEL (reference sequence). The CDR3 length is 14 residues. The V and J ends lost 4 bases and 11 bases respectively, with 15 bases between them. CDR3 loop: CASSPALAGTPLHF. In nucleotides, the CDR3 is TGTGCCAGCAGCCCGGCCTTAGCGGGGACACCCCTCCACTTT.

This clonotype was detected ten times or more. The chain recombines TRBV27 with TRBJ2-5, with D hard to call. This CDR3 region has 12 residues. Germline loops: CDR1 MNHEY, CDR2 SMNVEV (reference sequence). The V gene lost 6 bases and the J gene lost 7 bases, with 12 bases spanning the gap. CDR3 DNA: TGTGCCAGCAGCCCTGGGGTGGGGACCCAGTACTTC. This encodes CASSPGVGTQYF.

This chain uses TRBV3-1 with TRBJ2-2, with 14 bases fitting TRBD2. V was pared by 1 base and J by 2 bases, with 12 bases of the junction left unmatched. Germline V gene lookup returns CDR1 LGHDT and CDR2 YNNKEL (reference sequence). The CDR3 has 21 amino acids. In nucleotides, the CDR3 is TGTGCCAGCAGCCAAGTGGGACTAGCGGGAGCCGAGGGAGGTAACACCGGGGAGCTGTTTTTT. The encoded protein is CASSQVGLAGAEGGNTGELFF.

The chain uses TRBV11-2 and TRBJ2-7; D possibly uses TRBD1 or TRBD2 (5 bases each). The V gene lost 6 bases and the J gene lost 2 bases, with 14 bases spanning the gap. Germline V gene sequence: CDR1 SGHAT, CDR2 FQNNGV. The CDR3 has 14 residues. Here the CDR3 DNA reads TGTGCCAGCAGTTACGCCGAGGGGACCTACGAGCAGTACTTC. Its protein product is CASSYAEGTYEQYF.

This clonotype was seen at least ten times. The chain carries TRBV20-1 and TRBJ1-1; possible D gene TRBD1, 6 bases. The CDR3 spans 13 residues. Germline-derived CDR1 and CDR2 are DFQATT and SNEGSKA (reference sequence). Trimming cost V 2 bases and J 8 bases, with 15 bases left between them. CDR3 in DNA: TGCAGTGCTAGATGGGGGGGGCAAAACGAAGCTTTCTTT. This encodes CSARWGGQNEAFF.

This clonotype was recorded at least ten times. V gene TRBV5-6 combines with J gene TRBJ2-7, with D uncertain. The V gene lost 1 base and the J gene lost 7 bases, with 12 bases spanning the gap. The CDR3 totals 13 residues. Per germline, CDR1 SGHDT and CDR2 YYEEEE. CDR3 in DNA: TGTGCCAGCAGCTTGTGGCATACCGGTGAGCAGTACGTC. Its protein is CASSLWHTGEQYV.

The gene calls are TRBV6-5 and TRBJ1-5; D is unresolved. This CDR3 is 13 amino acids long. Germline V gene data show CDR1 as MNHEY and CDR2 as SVGAGI. Trimming took 0 bases from V and 7 from J, leaving 7 bases between them. CDR3 region: CASSYSDGQPQHF. For the CDR3, the DNA is TGTGCCAGCAGTTACTCCGATGGGCAGCCCCAGCATTTT.

The DNA for the CDR3 is TGTGCCAGCTCACGAACCTCCCAAGAGACCCAGTACTTC. This sequence encodes CASSRTSQETQYF. This chain joins TRBV18 and TRBJ2-5; D unclear. With 4 bases removed from V and 1 base from J, the gap between germline ends came to 7 bases. From germline, CDR1 is KGHSH and CDR2 LQKENI. This CDR3 spans 13 amino acids.